The clone carrying this TCR beta chain has only a few counts. What was sequenced were expressed TCRB transcripts, since all of the isolated RNA had been reverse transcribed. Survey-depth immunoSEQ sequencing was used for stem cell-like memory T cells. Clones were sequenced by immunoSEQ multiplex PCR, and TCRdb holds only the in-frame ones, with some missing. The sample has around 15,000 clones, roughly 44% seen once. These data come from a study of beta chain features in type 1 diabetes. In the study overall: In age, gender and cell yields, patients were similar to healthy donors.

Sequences were obtained from stem cell memory CD4+ T cells from blood. This receptor was identified in a woman in her 40s in good health.

CDR3 coding DNA: TGTGCCAGTAGTATCCAAACGACACCTCCCTATGGCTACACCTTC. Its translation is CASSIQTTPPYGYTF. The chain links TRBV19 to TRBJ1-2, with D uncertain. Germline lookup yields CDR1 LNHDA and CDR2 SQIVND (reference sequence). This CDR3 is 15 amino acids long. Trimming cost V 3 bases and J 4 bases, with 15 bases left between them.